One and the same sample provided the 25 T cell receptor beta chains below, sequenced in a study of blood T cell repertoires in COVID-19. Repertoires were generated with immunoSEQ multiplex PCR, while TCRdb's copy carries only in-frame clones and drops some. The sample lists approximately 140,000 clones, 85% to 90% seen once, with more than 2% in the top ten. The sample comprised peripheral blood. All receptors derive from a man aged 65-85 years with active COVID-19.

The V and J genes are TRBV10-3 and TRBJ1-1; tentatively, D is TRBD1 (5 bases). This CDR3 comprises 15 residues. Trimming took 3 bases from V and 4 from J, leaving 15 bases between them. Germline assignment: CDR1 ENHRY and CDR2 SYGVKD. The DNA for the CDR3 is TGTGCCATCAGTGATAGGGGCAGGCCAACCACTGAAGCTTTCTTT. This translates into CAISDRGRPTTEAFF.

The CDR3 sequence: CASTALGQGSPTDTQYF. CDR3 nucleotide sequence: TGCGCCAGCACCGCGCTCGGACAGGGGAGTCCAACAGATACGCAGTATTTT. This chain connects TRBV5-1 to TRBJ2-3, with 9 bases fitting TRBD1. Trimming cost V 6 bases and J 3 bases; bases outside gene matches: 14. CDR3 size: 17 residues. Germline values: CDR1 SGHRS, CDR2 YFSETQ.

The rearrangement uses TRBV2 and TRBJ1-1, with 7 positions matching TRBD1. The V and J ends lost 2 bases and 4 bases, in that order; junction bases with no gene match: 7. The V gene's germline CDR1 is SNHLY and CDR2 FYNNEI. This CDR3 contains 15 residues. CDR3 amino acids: CASSEKGARGTEAFF. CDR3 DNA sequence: TGTGCCAGCAGTGAAAAGGGGGCGCGAGGCACTGAAGCTTTCTTT.

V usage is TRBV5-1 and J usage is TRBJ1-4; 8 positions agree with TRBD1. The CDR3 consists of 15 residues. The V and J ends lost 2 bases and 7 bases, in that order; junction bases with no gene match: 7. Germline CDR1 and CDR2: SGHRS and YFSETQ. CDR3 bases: TGCGCCAGCAGCTTATCCGGGACAGGTATTGAAAAACTGTTTTTT. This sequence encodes CASSLSGTGIEKLFF.

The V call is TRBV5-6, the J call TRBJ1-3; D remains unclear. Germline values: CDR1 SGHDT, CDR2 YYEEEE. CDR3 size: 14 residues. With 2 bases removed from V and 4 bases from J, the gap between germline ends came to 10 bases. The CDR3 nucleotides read TGTGCCAGCAGCTTAAACTCAAGAGGAAACACCATATATTTT. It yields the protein CASSLNSRGNTIYF.

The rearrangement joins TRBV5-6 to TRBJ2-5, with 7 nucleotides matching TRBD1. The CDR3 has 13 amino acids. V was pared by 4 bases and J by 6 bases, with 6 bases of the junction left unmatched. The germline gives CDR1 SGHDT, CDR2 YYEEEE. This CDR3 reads CASSPDRRQTQYF. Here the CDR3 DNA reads TGTGCCAGCAGCCCGGACAGGAGACAGACCCAGTACTTC.

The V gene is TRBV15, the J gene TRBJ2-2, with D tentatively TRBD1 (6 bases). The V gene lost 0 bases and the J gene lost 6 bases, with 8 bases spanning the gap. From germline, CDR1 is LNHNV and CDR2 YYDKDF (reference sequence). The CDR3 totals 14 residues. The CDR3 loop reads CATSRDPGAGELFF. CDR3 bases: TGTGCCACCAGCAGAGATCCAGGGGCCGGGGAGCTGTTTTTT.

CDR3 in amino acids: CASRPPGGNYGYTF. In DNA, the CDR3 is TGTGCCAGCAGACCCCCAGGGGGTAACTATGGCTACACCTTC. The chain is built from TRBV6-5 and TRBJ1-2, with 7 nucleotides matching TRBD1. From germline, CDR1 is MNHEY and CDR2 SVGAGI. V lost 6 bases to trimming and J lost 1 base; unmatched junction nucleotides: 5. CDR3 length: 14 amino acids.

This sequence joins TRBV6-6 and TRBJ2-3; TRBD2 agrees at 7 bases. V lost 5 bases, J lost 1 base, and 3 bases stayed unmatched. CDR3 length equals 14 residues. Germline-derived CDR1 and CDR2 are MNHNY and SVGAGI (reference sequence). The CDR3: CASSASGRTDTQYF. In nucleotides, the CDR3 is TGTGCCAGCAGTGCTAGCGGCCGCACAGATACGCAGTATTTT.

CDR3 DNA: TGTGCCAGCAGTTATCGGGGGAACACTGAAGCTTTCTTT. Translation gives CASSYRGNTEAFF. This chain links TRBV6-2 or TRBV6-3 with TRBJ1-1; D is unresolved. V lost 3 bases and J 1 base, leaving 6 bases between the germline ends. In germline, CDR1 is MNHEY, CDR2 SVGEGT. The CDR3 runs to 13 residues.

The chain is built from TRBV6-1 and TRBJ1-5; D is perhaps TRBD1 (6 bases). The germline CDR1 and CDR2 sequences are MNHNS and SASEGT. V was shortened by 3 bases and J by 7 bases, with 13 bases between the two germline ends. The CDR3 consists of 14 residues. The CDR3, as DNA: TGTGCCAGCAGTGAGAACAGGGCATTGCAGCCCCAGCATTTT. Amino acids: CASSENRALQPQHF.

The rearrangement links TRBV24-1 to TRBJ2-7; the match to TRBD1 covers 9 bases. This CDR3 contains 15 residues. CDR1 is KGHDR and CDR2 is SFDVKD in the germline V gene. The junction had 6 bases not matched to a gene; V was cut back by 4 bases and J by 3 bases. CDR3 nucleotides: TGTGCCACCAGTGACGGGACAGGGTTTGGCTACGAGCAGTACTTC. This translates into CATSDGTGFGYEQYF.

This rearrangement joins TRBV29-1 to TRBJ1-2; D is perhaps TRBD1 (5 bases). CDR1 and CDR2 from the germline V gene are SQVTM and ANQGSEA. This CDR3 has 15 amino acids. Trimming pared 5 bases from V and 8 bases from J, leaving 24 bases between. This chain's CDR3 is CSVFLRGAGAGGYTF. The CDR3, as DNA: TGCAGCGTTTTCCTGCGCGGGGCCGGGGCGGGAGGCTACACCTTC.

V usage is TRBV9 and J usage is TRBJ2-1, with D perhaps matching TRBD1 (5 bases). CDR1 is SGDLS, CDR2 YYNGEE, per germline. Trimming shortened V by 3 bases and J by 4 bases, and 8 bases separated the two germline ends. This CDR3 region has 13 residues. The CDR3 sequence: CASSERQYNEQFF. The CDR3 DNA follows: TGTGCCAGCAGCGAGAGACAGTACAATGAGCAGTTCTTC.

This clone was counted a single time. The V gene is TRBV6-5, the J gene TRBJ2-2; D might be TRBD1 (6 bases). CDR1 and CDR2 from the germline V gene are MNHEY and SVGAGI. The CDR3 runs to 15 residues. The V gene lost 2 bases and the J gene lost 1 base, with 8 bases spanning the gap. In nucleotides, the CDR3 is TGTGCCAGCAGTTACGGGGACAAGAACACCGGGGAGCTGTTTTTT. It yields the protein CASSYGDKNTGELFF.

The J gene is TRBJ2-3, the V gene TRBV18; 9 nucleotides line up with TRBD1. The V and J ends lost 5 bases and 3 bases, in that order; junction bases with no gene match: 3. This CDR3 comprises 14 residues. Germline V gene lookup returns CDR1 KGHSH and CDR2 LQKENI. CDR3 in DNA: TGTGCCAGCTCAGGAGGGACAGGGACAGATACGCAGTATTTT. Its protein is CASSGGTGTDTQYF.

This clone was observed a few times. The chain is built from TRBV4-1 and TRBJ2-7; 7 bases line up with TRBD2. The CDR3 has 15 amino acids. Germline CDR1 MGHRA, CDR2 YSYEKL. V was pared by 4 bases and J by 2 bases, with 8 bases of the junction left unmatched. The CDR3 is CASSLSAGAPYEQYF. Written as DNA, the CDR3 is TGCGCCAGCAGCCTCTCGGCGGGAGCCCCCTACGAGCAGTACTTC.

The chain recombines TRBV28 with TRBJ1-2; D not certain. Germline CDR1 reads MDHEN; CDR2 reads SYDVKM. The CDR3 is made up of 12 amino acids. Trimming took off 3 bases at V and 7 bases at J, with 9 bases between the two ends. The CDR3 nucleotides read TGTGCCAGCAGTTTGGGCTTCGGTGGCTACACCTTC. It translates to CASSLGFGGYTF.

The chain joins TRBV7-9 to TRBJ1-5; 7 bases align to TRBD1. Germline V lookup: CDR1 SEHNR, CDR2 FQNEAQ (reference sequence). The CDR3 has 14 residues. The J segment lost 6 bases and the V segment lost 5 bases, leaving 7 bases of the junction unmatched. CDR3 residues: CASSLSTGFQPQHF. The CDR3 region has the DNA TGTGCCAGCAGCCTCTCGACAGGGTTTCAGCCCCAGCATTTT.

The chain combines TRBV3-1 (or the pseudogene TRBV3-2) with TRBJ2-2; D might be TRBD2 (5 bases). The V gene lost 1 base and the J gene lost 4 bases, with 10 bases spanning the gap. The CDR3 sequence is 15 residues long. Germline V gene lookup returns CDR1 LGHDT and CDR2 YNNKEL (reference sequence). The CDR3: CASSQGRAGTGELFF. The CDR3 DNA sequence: TGTGCCAGCAGCCAAGGACGGGCGGGCACCGGGGAGCTGTTTTTT.

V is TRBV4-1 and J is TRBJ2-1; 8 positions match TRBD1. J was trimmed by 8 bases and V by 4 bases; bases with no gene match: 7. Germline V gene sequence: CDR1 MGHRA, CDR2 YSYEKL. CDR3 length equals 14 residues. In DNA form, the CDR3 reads TGCGCCAGCAGCCTCGTACAGGGGGAGGATGAGCAGTTCTTC. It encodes CASSLVQGEDEQFF.

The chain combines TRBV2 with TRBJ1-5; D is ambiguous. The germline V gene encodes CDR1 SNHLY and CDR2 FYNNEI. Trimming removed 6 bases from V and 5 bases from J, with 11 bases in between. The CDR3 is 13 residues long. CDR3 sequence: CASSADMDQPQHF. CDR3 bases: TGTGCCAGCAGCGCTGACATGGATCAGCCCCAGCATTTT.

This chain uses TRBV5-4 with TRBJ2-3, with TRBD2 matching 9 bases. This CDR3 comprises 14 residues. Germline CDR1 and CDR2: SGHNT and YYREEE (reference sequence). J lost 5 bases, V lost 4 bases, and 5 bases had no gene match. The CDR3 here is CASSISGREDTQYF. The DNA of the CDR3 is TGTGCCAGCAGCATTAGCGGGAGAGAAGATACGCAGTATTTT.

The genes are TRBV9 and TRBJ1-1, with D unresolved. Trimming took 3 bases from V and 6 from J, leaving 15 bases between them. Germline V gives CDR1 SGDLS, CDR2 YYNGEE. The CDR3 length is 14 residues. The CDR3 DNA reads TGTGCCAGCAGCGCTGGAGGGAGGGTACCTGAAGCTTTCTTT. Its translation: CASSAGGRVPEAFF.

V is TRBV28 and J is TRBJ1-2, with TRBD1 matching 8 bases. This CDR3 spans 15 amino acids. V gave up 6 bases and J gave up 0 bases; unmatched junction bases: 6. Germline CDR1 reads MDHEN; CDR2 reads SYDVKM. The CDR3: CASRVQGGPNYGYTF. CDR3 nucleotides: TGTGCCAGCAGGGTACAGGGGGGCCCTAACTATGGCTACACCTTC.